This is a list of T cell receptor beta chains from one sample in a study of cytomegalovirus exposure and HLA in healthy donors. Sequencing was performed with immunoSEQ multiplex PCR; in TCRdb, only in-frame clones are kept and a portion is missing. The sample lists 87,000 or so clones, roughly 8.2% occurring once. Sequenced sample: PBMCs. The receptors derive from a man aged 50 or older in good health and CMV-seronegative. CDR3s include the opening cysteine and the closing phenylalanine or tryptophan. Each record gives: CDR3 protein, CDR3 DNA, V gene, J gene, clone size, D gene, CDR3 length. A D gene is named only where the DNA matches it firmly. The listing skips clone size in some rows; elsewhere it reads once, few, many or a size class.

CDR3aa: CASSISRNSYEQYF
CDR3nt: TGTGCCAGTAGTATCTCCAGGAACTCCTACGAGCAGTACTTC
v_gene: TRBV19
j_gene: TRBJ2-7
abundance: few
d_gene: -
len: 14

CDR3aa: CASSQVGGSYNEQFF
CDR3nt: TGTGCCAGCAGCCAAGTGGGGGGGTCCTACAATGAGCAGTTCTTC
v_gene: TRBV4-2
j_gene: TRBJ2-1
abundance: -
d_gene: TRBD2
len: 15

CDR3aa: CASSVEGLDNNEQFF
CDR3nt: TGTGCCAGCAGCGTAGAAGGACTAGACAACAATGAGCAGTTCTTC
v_gene: TRBV9
j_gene: TRBJ2-1
abundance: -
d_gene: TRBD2
len: 15

CDR3aa: CASSVDRDSEQYF
CDR3nt: TGTGCCAGCAGTGTCGACCGGGACAGCGAGCAGTACTTC
v_gene: TRBV2
j_gene: TRBJ2-7
abundance: -
d_gene: TRBD1
len: 13

CDR3aa: CASSPGGGYSYNEQFF
CDR3nt: TGTGCCAGCAGCCCAGGCGGCGGGTACTCCTACAATGAGCAGTTCTTC
v_gene: TRBV7-2
j_gene: TRBJ2-1
abundance: few
d_gene: -
len: 16

CDR3aa: CASSPPPPNTQYF
CDR3nt: TGTGCCAGCTCACCACCCCCCCCCAATACGCAGTATTTT
v_gene: TRBV18
j_gene: TRBJ2-3
abundance: -
d_gene: -
len: 13

CDR3aa: CASSPTFRTGTHQPQHF
CDR3nt: TGTGCCAGCAGTCCCACGTTTAGGACAGGGACCCATCAGCCCCAGCATTTT
v_gene: TRBV11-3
j_gene: TRBJ1-5
abundance: -
d_gene: TRBD1
len: 17

CDR3aa: CASSQRGFYGYTF
CDR3nt: TGTGCCAGCAGCCAACGCGGATTCTATGGCTACACCTTC
v_gene: TRBV4-2
j_gene: TRBJ1-2
abundance: few
d_gene: -
len: 13

CDR3aa: CASSFGAGGPYEQYF
CDR3nt: TGCGCCAGCAGCTTCGGGGCGGGAGGGCCCTACGAGCAGTACTTC
v_gene: TRBV5-1
j_gene: TRBJ2-7
abundance: few
d_gene: TRBD2
len: 15

CDR3aa: CASSPQGTHQPQHF
CDR3nt: TGTGCCAGCAGCCCACAGGGTACCCATCAGCCCCAGCATTTT
v_gene: TRBV27
j_gene: TRBJ1-5
abundance: few
d_gene: -
len: 14

CDR3aa: CAGPLSGEVPDTQYF
CDR3nt: TGTGCCGGTCCCCTTAGCGGGGAAGTGCCAGATACGCAGTATTTT
v_gene: TRBV27
j_gene: TRBJ2-3
abundance: -
d_gene: TRBD2
len: 15

CDR3aa: CASSLEGTSSEQFF
CDR3nt: TGTGCCAGCAGCTTAGAAGGGACTAGCAGTGAGCAGTTCTTC
v_gene: TRBV7-3
j_gene: TRBJ2-1
abundance: few
d_gene: TRBD2
len: 14

CDR3aa: CASSYMMNTEAFF
CDR3nt: TGTGCCAGCAGTTACATGATGAACACTGAAGCTTTCTTT
v_gene: TRBV7-9
j_gene: TRBJ1-1
abundance: few
d_gene: -
len: 13

CDR3aa: CASSLTGAYGAQHF
CDR3nt: TGTGCCAGCAGTTTAACAGGGGCCTACGGAGCCCAGCATTTT
v_gene: TRBV28
j_gene: TRBJ1-5
abundance: -
d_gene: TRBD1
len: 14

CDR3aa: CAISESRSQGQAFF
CDR3nt: TGTGCCATCAGTGAGTCGAGGTCACAGGGGCAAGCTTTCTTT
v_gene: TRBV10-3
j_gene: TRBJ1-1
abundance: -
d_gene: TRBD1
len: 14

CDR3aa: CASSSGQGLGGYTF
CDR3nt: TGCGCCAGCAGCTCAGGGCAGGGTTTAGGGGGCTACACCTTC
v_gene: TRBV5-1
j_gene: TRBJ1-2
abundance: few
d_gene: -
len: 14

CDR3aa: CAKPGLAEDLRSQYF
CDR3nt: TGTGCCAAACCGGGACTAGCGGAGGATCTAAGATCCCAGTACTTC
v_gene: TRBV15
j_gene: TRBJ2-5
abundance: few
d_gene: TRBD2
len: 15

CDR3aa: CASSLEGSGEGEAFF
CDR3nt: TGCGCCAGCAGCTTGGAGGGCTCAGGGGAAGGTGAAGCTTTCTTT
v_gene: TRBV5-1
j_gene: TRBJ1-1
abundance: few
d_gene: -
len: 15

CDR3aa: CASSSPRGSYYEQYF
CDR3nt: TGTGCCAGCAGTTCCCCCCGGGGGAGCTACTACGAGCAGTACTTC
v_gene: TRBV6-5
j_gene: TRBJ2-7
abundance: few
d_gene: -
len: 15

CDR3aa: CASSGGRDLSPLHF
CDR3nt: TGTGCCAGCAGCGGAGGGAGAGACCTGTCACCCCTCCACTTT
v_gene: TRBV14
j_gene: TRBJ1-6
abundance: -
d_gene: -
len: 14

CDR3aa: CASRDEGGPSDEQYF
CDR3nt: TGTGCCAGCAGGGACGAGGGGGGGCCGAGTGACGAGCAGTACTTC
v_gene: TRBV28
j_gene: TRBJ2-7
abundance: -
d_gene: -
len: 15

CDR3aa: CSVDSVEGYGYTF
CDR3nt: TGCAGCGTTGACTCGGTGGAGGGCTATGGCTACACCTTC
v_gene: TRBV29-1
j_gene: TRBJ1-2
abundance: few
d_gene: -
len: 13

CDR3aa: CASRLGDRDGSSYNSPLHF
CDR3nt: TGTGCAAGTCGCTTAGGGGACCGGGACGGGAGCTCCTATAATTCACCCCTCCACTTT
v_gene: TRBV12-2
j_gene: TRBJ1-6
abundance: -
d_gene: -
len: 19

CDR3aa: CASRVLAGGHNEQFF
CDR3nt: TGTGCCAGCAGAGTTCTAGCGGGGGGCCACAATGAGCAGTTCTTC
v_gene: TRBV2
j_gene: TRBJ2-1
abundance: -
d_gene: TRBD2
len: 15

CDR3aa: CASSPTGYEQYF
CDR3nt: TGTGCCAGCAGTCCCACGGGCTACGAGCAGTACTTC
v_gene: TRBV27
j_gene: TRBJ2-7
abundance: -
d_gene: -
len: 12

CDR3aa: CASSRPGQRTGYTF
CDR3nt: TGTGCCAGCAGTAGACCGGGACAGCGTACGGGCTACACCTTC
v_gene: TRBV7-9
j_gene: TRBJ1-2
abundance: few
d_gene: TRBD1
len: 14

CDR3aa: CASSYFTGLGEKLFF
CDR3nt: TGTGCCAGCAGTTACTTTACAGGGTTGGGAGAAAAACTGTTTTTT
v_gene: TRBV6-6
j_gene: TRBJ1-4
abundance: -
d_gene: -
len: 15

CDR3aa: CSVRFAGVNIQYF
CDR3nt: TGCAGCGTTAGGTTTGCAGGGGTAAACATTCAGTACTTC
v_gene: TRBV29-1
j_gene: TRBJ2-4
abundance: few
d_gene: -
len: 13

CDR3aa: CATSRGQPGSGNTIYF
CDR3nt: TGTGCCACCAGCAGAGGACAGCCGGGCTCTGGAAACACCATATATTTT
v_gene: TRBV15
j_gene: TRBJ1-3
abundance: -
d_gene: -
len: 16

CDR3aa: CASTRSGTAGFYEQYF
CDR3nt: TGTGCCAGTACTCGGTCGGGGACAGCGGGTTTCTACGAGCAGTACTTC
v_gene: TRBV27
j_gene: TRBJ2-7
abundance: -
d_gene: -
len: 16

CDR3aa: CASSVRDISTGELFF
CDR3nt: TGCGCCAGCAGCGTTAGGGACATCTCTACCGGGGAGCTGTTTTTT
v_gene: TRBV5-1
j_gene: TRBJ2-2
abundance: -
d_gene: -
len: 15

CDR3aa: CASTTDSAEAFF
CDR3nt: TGTGCCAGCACAACAGATTCGGCTGAAGCTTTCTTT
v_gene: TRBV2
j_gene: TRBJ1-1
abundance: -
d_gene: -
len: 12

CDR3aa: CASSLNPGVAGNTIYF
CDR3nt: TGTGCCAGCAGTTTAAACCCAGGGGTAGCAGGAAACACCATATATTTT
v_gene: TRBV27
j_gene: TRBJ1-3
abundance: few
d_gene: -
len: 16